This TCR beta chain was identified in a study of control samples from healthy donors and cancer patients. Sequencing was performed with immunoSEQ multiplex PCR; in TCRdb, only in-frame clones are kept and a portion is missing. The sample includes fewer than 95,000 clones, approximately 89% seen only once; the top ten take roughly 21%. The CDR3 length is 13 residues. Trimming took 5 bases from V and 6 from J, leaving 11 bases between them. Per the germline V gene, CDR1 is MNHEY and CDR2 is SMNVEV (reference sequence). V and J are TRBV27 and TRBJ1-5; perhaps TRBD1 as D (6 bases). Sequenced material: blood. This TCR derives from a man aged 25 to 40 in good health. CDR3 nucleotides: TGTGCCAGCAGTCCCACAGGGATTCAGCCCCAGCATTTT. Encoded protein: CASSPTGIQPQHF.